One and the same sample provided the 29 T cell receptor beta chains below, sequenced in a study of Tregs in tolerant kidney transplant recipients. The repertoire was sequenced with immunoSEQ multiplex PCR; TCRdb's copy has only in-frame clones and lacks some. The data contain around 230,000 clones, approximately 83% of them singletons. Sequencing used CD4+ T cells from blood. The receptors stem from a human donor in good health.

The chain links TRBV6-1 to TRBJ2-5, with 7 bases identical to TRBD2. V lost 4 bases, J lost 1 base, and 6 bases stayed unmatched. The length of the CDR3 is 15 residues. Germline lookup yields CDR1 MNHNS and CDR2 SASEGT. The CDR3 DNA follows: TGTGCCAGCAGTGGTAGCGGGTTCCCCCAAGAGACCCAGTACTTC. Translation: CASSGSGFPQETQYF.

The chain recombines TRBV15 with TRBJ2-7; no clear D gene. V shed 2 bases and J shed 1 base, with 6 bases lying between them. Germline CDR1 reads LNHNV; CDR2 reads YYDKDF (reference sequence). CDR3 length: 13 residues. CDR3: CATSRRLSYEQYF. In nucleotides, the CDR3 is TGTGCCACCAGCAGAAGACTTTCCTACGAGCAGTACTTC.

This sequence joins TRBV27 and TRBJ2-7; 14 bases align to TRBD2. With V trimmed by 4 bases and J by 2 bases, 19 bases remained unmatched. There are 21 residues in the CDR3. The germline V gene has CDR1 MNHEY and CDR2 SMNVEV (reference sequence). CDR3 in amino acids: CASSSRGPTSGRAGKTYEQYF. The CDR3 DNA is TGTGCCAGCAGTTCACGTGGCCCGACTAGCGGGAGGGCCGGTAAAACCTACGAGCAGTACTTC.

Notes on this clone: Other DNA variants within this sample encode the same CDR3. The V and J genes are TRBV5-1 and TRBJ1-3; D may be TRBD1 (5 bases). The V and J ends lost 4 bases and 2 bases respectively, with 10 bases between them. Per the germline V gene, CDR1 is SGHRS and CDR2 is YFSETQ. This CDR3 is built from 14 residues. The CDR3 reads CASSQTGAGNTIYF. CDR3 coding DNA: TGCGCCAGCAGCCAGACGGGGGCTGGAAACACCATATATTTT.

CDR3 nucleotides: TGTGCCAGCAGATTAGAGGGGGGAACCTACAATGAGCAGTTCTTC. This gives the protein CASRLEGGTYNEQFF. The rearrangement joins TRBV6-1 to TRBJ2-1; D may match TRBD1 or TRBD2 (6 bases each). The germline V gene encodes CDR1 MNHNS and CDR2 SASEGT. The CDR3 spans 15 residues. Trimming cost V 6 bases and J 2 bases, with 14 bases left between them.

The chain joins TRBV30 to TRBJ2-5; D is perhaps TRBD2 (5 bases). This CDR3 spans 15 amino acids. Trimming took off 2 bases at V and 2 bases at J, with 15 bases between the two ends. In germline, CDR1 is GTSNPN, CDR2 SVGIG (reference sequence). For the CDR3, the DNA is TGTGCCTGGAGTTCACTCGGACTGGATCAAGAGACCCAGTACTTC. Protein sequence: CAWSSLGLDQETQYF.

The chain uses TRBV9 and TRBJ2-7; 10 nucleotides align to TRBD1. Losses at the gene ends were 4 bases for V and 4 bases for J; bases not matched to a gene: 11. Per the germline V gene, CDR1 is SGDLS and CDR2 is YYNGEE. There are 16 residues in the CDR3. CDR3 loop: CASSPRQGAILYEQYF. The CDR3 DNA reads TGTGCCAGCAGCCCCCGACAGGGGGCTATTTTGTACGAGCAGTACTTC.

This chain's CDR3 is CASSWGFSKAEAFF. The CDR3 nucleotides read TGTGCCAGCAGCTGGGGGTTTTCGAAGGCTGAAGCTTTCTTT. This rearrangement joins TRBV5-8 to TRBJ1-1, with a possible D match to TRBD1 (5 bases). CDR3 length: 14 residues. Germline V gene sequence: CDR1 SGHTS, CDR2 YDEGEE. V was trimmed by 3 bases and J by 6 bases, leaving 15 bases between them.

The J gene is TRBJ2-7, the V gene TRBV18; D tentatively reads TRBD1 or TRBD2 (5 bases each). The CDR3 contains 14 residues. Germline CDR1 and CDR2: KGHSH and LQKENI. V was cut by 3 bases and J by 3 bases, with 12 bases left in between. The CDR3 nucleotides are TGTGCCAGCTCACCGGGGCAGAGGGGCTACGAGCAGTACTTC. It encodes CASSPGQRGYEQYF.

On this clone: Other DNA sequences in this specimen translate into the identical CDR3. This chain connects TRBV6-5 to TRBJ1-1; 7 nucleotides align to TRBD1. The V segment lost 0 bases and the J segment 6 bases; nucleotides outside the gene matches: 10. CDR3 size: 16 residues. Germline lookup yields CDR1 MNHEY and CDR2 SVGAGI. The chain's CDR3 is CASSYSGARGGSEAFF. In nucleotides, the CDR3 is TGTGCCAGCAGTTACTCGGGGGCCAGGGGGGGGTCTGAAGCTTTCTTT.

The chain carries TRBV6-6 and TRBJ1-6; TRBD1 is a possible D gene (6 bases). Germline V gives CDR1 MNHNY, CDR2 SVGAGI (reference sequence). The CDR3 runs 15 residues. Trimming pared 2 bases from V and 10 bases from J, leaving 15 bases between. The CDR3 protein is CASSYGGSVQSPLHF. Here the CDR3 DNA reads TGTGCCAGCAGTTACGGGGGCTCCGTGCAATCACCCCTCCACTTT.

In DNA form, the CDR3 reads TGTGCCTGGAGACAAGGACGGACAGGGTTGGTTAAGGGCTACACCTTC. It codes for CAWRQGRTGLVKGYTF. V usage is TRBV30 and J usage is TRBJ1-2, with 8 nucleotides matching TRBD1. Losses at the gene ends were 3 bases for V and 8 bases for J; bases not matched to a gene: 17. The length of the CDR3 is 16 residues. Per germline, CDR1 GTSNPN and CDR2 SVGIG (reference sequence).

The chain's CDR3 is CASSLALAPSTDTQYF. In DNA form, the CDR3 reads TGCGCCAGCAGCTTGGCGCTAGCGCCGAGCACAGATACGCAGTATTTT. This chain links TRBV5-1 with TRBJ2-3, with D maybe TRBD2 (6 bases). CDR3 length equals 16 residues. Germline values: CDR1 SGHRS, CDR2 YFSETQ. V lost 0 bases, J lost 0 bases, and 11 bases lay in between.

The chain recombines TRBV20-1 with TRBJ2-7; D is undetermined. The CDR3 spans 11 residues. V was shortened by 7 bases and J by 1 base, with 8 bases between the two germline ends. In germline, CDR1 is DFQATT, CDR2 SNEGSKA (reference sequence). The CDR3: CSGTESYEQYF. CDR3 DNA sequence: TGCAGTGGTACCGAATCCTACGAGCAGTACTTC.

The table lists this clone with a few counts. CDR3 residues: CASSLLGQLSYEQYF. CDR3 bases: TGTGCCAGCAGCCTCCTCGGACAGTTGTCCTACGAGCAGTACTTC. The V call is TRBV14, the J call TRBJ2-7, with D possibly matching TRBD1 (6 bases). V gave up 4 bases and J gave up 1 base, with 14 bases separating them. There are 15 residues in the CDR3. Germline lookup yields CDR1 SGHDN and CDR2 FVKESK.

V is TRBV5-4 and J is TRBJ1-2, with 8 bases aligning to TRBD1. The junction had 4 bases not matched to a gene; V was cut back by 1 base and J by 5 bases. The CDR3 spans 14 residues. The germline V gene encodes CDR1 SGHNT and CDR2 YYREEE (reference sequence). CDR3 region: CASSLKGQAYGYTF. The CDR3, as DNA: TGTGCCAGCAGCTTGAAGGGACAGGCGTATGGCTACACCTTC.

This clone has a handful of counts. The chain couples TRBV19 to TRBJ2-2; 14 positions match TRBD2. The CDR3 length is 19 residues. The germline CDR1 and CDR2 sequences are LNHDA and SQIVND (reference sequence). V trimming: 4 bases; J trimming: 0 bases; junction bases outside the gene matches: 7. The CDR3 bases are TGTGCCAGTAGTACGAGGACTAGCGGGGGGCTCGCGAACACCGGGGAGCTGTTTTTT. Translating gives CASSTRTSGGLANTGELFF.

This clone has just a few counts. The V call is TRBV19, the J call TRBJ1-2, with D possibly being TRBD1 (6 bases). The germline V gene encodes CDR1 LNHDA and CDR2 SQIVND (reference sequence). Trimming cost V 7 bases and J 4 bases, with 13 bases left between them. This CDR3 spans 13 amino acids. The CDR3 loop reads CASKQGLTYGYTF. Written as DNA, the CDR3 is TGTGCCAGTAAACAGGGCCTTACCTATGGCTACACCTTC.

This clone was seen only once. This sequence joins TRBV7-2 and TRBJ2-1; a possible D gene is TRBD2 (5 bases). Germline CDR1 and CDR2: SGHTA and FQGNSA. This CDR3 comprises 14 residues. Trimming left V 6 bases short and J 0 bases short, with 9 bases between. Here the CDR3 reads CASRPTSSYNEQFF. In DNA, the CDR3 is TGTGCCAGCAGACCAACTAGCTCCTACAATGAGCAGTTCTTC.

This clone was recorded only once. The CDR3 DNA reads TGTGCCAGCAGCCTAAGGGGGGTAATTGCCGGGGAGCTGTTTTTT. Translated: CASSLRGVIAGELFF. The chain carries TRBV7-8 and TRBJ2-2; possibly TRBD1 or TRBD2 for D (6 bases each). V lost 5 bases to trimming and J lost 6 bases, with 16 bases between them. The V gene's germline CDR1 is SGHVS and CDR2 FQNEAQ. The CDR3 is 15 amino acids.

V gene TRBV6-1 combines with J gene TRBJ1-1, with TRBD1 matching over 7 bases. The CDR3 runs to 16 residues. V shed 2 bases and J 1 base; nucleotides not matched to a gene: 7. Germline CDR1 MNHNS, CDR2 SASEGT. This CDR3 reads CASSENRGGRNTEAFF. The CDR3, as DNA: TGTGCCAGCAGTGAAAACAGGGGTGGGAGGAACACTGAAGCTTTCTTT.

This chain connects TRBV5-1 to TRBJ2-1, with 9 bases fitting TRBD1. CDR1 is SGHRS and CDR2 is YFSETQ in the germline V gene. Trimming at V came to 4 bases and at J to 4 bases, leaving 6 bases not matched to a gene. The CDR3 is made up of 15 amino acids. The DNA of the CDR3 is TGCGCCAGCAGCCCCGGGACAGGGCAATACAATGAGCAGTTCTTC. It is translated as CASSPGTGQYNEQFF.

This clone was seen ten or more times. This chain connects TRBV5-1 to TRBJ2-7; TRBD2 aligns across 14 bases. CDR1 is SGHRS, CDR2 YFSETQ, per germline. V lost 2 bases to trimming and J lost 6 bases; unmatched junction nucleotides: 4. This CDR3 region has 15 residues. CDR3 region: CASSLPTSGGGEQYF. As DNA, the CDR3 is TGCGCCAGCAGCTTACCGACTAGCGGGGGGGGCGAGCAGTACTTC.

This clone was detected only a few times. The DNA of the CDR3 is TGCGCCAGCAGCCTGCTCGGGGGCGCGAGGCAAGAGACCCAGTACTTC. Its translation: CASSLLGGARQETQYF. The chain has TRBV4-1 and TRBJ2-5, with D perhaps assigned TRBD1 or TRBD2 (6 bases each). The V and J ends lost 4 bases and 2 bases respectively, with 17 bases between them. This CDR3 has 16 residues. Per germline, CDR1 MGHRA and CDR2 YSYEKL.

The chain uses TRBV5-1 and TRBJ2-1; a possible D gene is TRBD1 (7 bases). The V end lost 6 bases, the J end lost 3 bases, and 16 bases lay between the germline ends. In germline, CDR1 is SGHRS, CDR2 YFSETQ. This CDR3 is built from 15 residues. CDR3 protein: CASNTGDRIYNEQFF. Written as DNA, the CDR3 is TGCGCCAGCAACACGGGGGACAGAATCTACAATGAGCAGTTCTTC.

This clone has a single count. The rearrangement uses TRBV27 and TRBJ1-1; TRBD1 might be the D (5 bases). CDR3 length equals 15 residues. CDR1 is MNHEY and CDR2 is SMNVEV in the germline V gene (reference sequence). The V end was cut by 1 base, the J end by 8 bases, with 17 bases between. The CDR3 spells CASSLFPTRQGEAFF. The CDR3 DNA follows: TGTGCCAGCAGTTTATTCCCGACAAGGCAGGGCGAAGCTTTCTTT.

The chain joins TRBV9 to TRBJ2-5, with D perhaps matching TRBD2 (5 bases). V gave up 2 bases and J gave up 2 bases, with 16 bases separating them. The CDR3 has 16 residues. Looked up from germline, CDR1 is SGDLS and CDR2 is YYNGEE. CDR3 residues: CASSVSEGSLQETQYF. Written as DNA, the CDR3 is TGTGCCAGCAGCGTTTCCGAGGGATCCCTACAAGAGACCCAGTACTTC.

The CDR3 DNA sequence: TGTGCCAGCAGTCGGGGCCCGGGACAGGGTTGGAATGAGCAGTTCTTC. Translation gives CASSRGPGQGWNEQFF. The chain uses TRBV25-1 and TRBJ2-1; 9 bases line up with TRBD1. The CDR3 runs to 16 residues. J was trimmed by 7 bases and V by 5 bases; bases with no gene match: 12. CDR1 is MGHDK, CDR2 SYGVNS, per germline.

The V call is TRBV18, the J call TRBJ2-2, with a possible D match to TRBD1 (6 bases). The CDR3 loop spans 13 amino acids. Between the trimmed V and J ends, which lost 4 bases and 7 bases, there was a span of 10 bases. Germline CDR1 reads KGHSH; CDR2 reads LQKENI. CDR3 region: CASSLNRDGELFF. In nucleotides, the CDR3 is TGTGCCAGCTCACTTAACAGGGACGGGGAGCTGTTTTTT.